Listed below are T cell receptor beta chains from one sample, sequenced in a study of blood T cell dynamics during melanoma immunotherapy. Profiling relied on immunoSEQ multiplex PCR, and the TCRdb table lists in-frame clones only, not all of them. This sample has approximately 23,000 clones, with over 85% found just once. The source was blood, collected from a patient treated with checkpoint blockade. The receptors shown here come from a human donor with melanoma. Each CDR3 is given with its conserved first and last residue. A D gene is named only where the DNA matches it firmly. The listing skips clone size in some rows; elsewhere it reads once, few, many or a size class.

>NA|TRBJ1-6|TRBV5-4|NA
CASSPGSSGSYNSPLHF
TGTGCCAGCAGCCCAGGGTCGTCAGGTTCCTATAATTCACCCCTCCACTTT
>TRBD2|TRBJ2-5|TRBV9|few
CASSVGRTGGLEETQYF
TGTGCCAGCAGCGTAGGTCGCACGGGAGGTCTAGAAGAGACCCAGTACTTC
>NA|TRBJ1-5|TRBV18|NA
CASSLEFGVVGPQHF
TGTGCCAGCTCACTAGAATTCGGGGTGGTTGGGCCCCAGCATTTT
>NA|TRBJ1-1|TRBV5-1|NA
CASSLVTANTEAFF
TGCGCCAGCAGCTTGGTCACAGCGAACACTGAAGCTTTCTTT
>NA|TRBJ1-1|TRBV28|NA
CASSLSTLAAGRSTEAFF
TGTGCCAGCAGTTTATCGACTCTAGCTGCGGGACGGAGCACTGAAGCTTTCTTT
>NA|TRBJ2-4|TRBV28|once
CASGDFGGKNIQYF
TGTGCCAGCGGTGACTTTGGCGGCAAAAACATTCAGTACTTC
>NA|TRBJ1-1|TRBV10-2|NA
CASSDRGRPEAFF
TGCGCCAGCAGTGATCGGGGGCGGCCTGAAGCTTTCTTT
>TRBD1|TRBJ1-3|TRBV5-1|NA
CASSEGQNSGNTIYF
TGCGCCAGCAGCGAGGGACAGAACTCTGGAAACACCATATATTTT
>NA|TRBJ2-6|TRBV7-9|NA
CASSGGWAGANVLTF
TGTGCCAGCAGTGGGGGCTGGGCTGGGGCCAACGTCCTGACTTTC
>TRBD1|TRBJ2-5|TRBV5-1|NA
CASSLSGQVVETQYF
TGCGCCAGCAGCTTGTCGGGACAGGTAGTGGAGACCCAGTACTTC
>NA|TRBJ1-4|TRBV18|NA
CASSENSNEKLFF
TGTGCCAGCTCAGAGAACAGTAATGAAAAACTGTTTTTT
>TRBD1|TRBJ1-2|TRBV6-5|NA
CASRTGTGNYGYTF
TGTGCCAGCAGAACCGGGACAGGCAACTATGGCTACACCTTC
>NA|TRBJ2-1|TRBV11-2|NA
CASSSTGHLNEQFF
TGTGCCAGCAGCTCAACGGGACACCTCAATGAGCAGTTCTTC
>NA|TRBJ2-1|TRBV18|NA
CASSPSRQGAYNEQFF
TGTGCCAGCTCACCCAGCCGCCAAGGGGCCTACAATGAGCAGTTCTTC
>TRBD1|TRBJ1-1|TRBV5-1|few
CASSLDRGDTEAFF
TGCGCCAGCAGCTTGGACAGGGGGGACACTGAAGCTTTCTTT
>TRBD2|TRBJ2-4|TRBV5-1|NA
CASSLVLAGNKNIQYF
TGCGCCAGCAGCTTGGTCCTAGCGGGGAACAAAAACATTCAGTACTTC
>NA|TRBJ1-5|TRBV10-2|NA
CASSQRRAENQPQHF
TGCGCCAGCAGCCAGAGACGGGCGGAGAATCAGCCCCAGCATTTT
>NA|TRBJ2-1|TRBV25-1|NA
CASSFRGSSSYNEQFF
TGTGCCAGCAGTTTCCGGGGCTCCAGCTCCTACAATGAGCAGTTCTTC
>NA|TRBJ2-5|TRBV4-1|NA
CASSQPTKSETQYF
TGCGCCAGCAGCCAACCGACCAAAAGTGAGACCCAGTACTTC
>NA|TRBJ1-5|TRBV6-6|NA
CASSIWGTNQPQHF
TGTGCCAGCAGTATTTGGGGGACGAATCAGCCCCAGCATTTT
>TRBD1|TRBJ2-7|TRBV7-2|NA
CASSTDRGNPYEQYF
TGTGCCAGCAGCACGGACAGGGGGAATCCCTACGAGCAGTACTTC
>NA|TRBJ1-2|TRBV28|NA
CASSGDRRDGYTF
TGTGCCAGCAGTGGAGACAGAAGGGACGGCTACACCTTC
>NA|TRBJ2-7|TRBV7-7|NA
CASSFRSGYEQYF
TGTGCCAGCAGCTTTCGTAGCGGCTACGAGCAGTACTTC
>NA|TRBJ1-4|TRBV29-1|NA
CSVRGGANEKLFF
TGCAGCGTGCGAGGAGGAGCTAATGAAAAACTGTTTTTT
>NA|TRBJ1-2|TRBV2|few
CASSASARVYGYTF
TGTGCCAGCAGTGCGTCGGCCAGAGTTTATGGCTACACCTTC
>NA|TRBJ2-7|TRBV6-5|few
CASSRGGREQYF
TGTGCCAGCAGCCGGGGCGGGCGGGAGCAGTACTTC
>NA|TRBJ1-2|TRBV27|NA
CASSLRATANGYTF
TGTGCCAGCAGTTTAAGGGCGACTGCTAATGGCTACACCTTC
>NA|TRBJ1-2|TRBV6-6|NA
CASYRDYGYTF
TGTGCCAGCTACAGGGACTATGGCTACACCTTC
>NA|TRBJ2-5|TRBV11-3|NA
CASSLGTNQETQYF
TGTGCCAGCAGCTTAGGCACAAACCAAGAGACCCAGTACTTC
>TRBD1|TRBJ1-3|TRBV9|NA
CASSPTPQGAIGNTIYF
TGTGCCAGCAGCCCAACTCCCCAGGGGGCAATTGGAAACACCATATATTTT
>NA|TRBJ1-3|TRBV27|NA
CASSLRGIGNTIYF
TGTGCCAGCAGTTTAAGGGGTATCGGAAACACCATATATTTT
>TRBD1|TRBJ2-7|TRBV5-1|NA
CASSSGGIGSYEQYF
TGCGCCAGCAGCTCAGGGGGCATAGGTTCCTACGAGCAGTACTTC